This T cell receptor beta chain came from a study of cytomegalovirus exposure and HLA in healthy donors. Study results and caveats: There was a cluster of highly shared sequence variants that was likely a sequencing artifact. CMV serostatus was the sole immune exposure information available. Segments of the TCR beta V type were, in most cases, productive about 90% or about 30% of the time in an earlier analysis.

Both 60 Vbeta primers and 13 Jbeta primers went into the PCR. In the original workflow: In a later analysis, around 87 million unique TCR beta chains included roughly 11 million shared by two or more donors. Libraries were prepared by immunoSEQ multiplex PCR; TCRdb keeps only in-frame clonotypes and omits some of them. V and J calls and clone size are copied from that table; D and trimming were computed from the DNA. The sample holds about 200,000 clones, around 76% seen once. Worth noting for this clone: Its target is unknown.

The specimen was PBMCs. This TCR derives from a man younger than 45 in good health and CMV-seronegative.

The CDR3 loop reads CATSREQGSYGYTF. DNA of the CDR3: TGTGCCACCAGCCGCGAACAGGGATCCTATGGCTACACCTTC. The chain recombines TRBV15 with TRBJ1-2; weak D call: TRBD1 (6 bases). The CDR3 is made up of 14 amino acids. The ends were cut back, 5 bases at V and 4 bases at J, with 14 bases in the middle. Germline-derived CDR1 and CDR2 are LNHNV and YYDKDF (reference sequence).